This T cell receptor (beta chain) stems from a study of cytomegalovirus exposure and HLA in healthy donors. Comments on this clone: Its antigen remains unknown.

The study's findings and limits: Accurate prediction of HLA-A and HLA-B alleles (for most subjects) was reportedly achieved from TCR beta sequences. The classifier was said to identify cytomegalovirus status with high specificity and sensitivity. Analyses of presence/absence relied on an assumption of roughly uniform sequencing depth across donors. A later analysis linked around 15,000 TCR beta sequences to HLA alleles at 0.05 false discovery rate.

Vbeta (60) and Jbeta (13) primers were used in the PCR. Clones were read by immunoSEQ multiplex PCR, and TCRdb kept only the in-frame ones, dropping some. Seen here are approximately 150,000 clones, 70% to 90% observed once, and the top ten hold approximately 2.5%. This sequence originates from a man aged 25 to 40 in good health and CMV-seropositive. The sequencing input was PBMCs.

The CDR3 DNA is TGTGCCAGCAGCTTAGGTGGGCAGAGTCGGGCTTTCTTT. Residues: CASSLGGQSRAFF. The V gene is TRBV7-2, the J gene TRBJ1-1; D is undetermined. The ends were cut back, 1 base at V and 11 bases at J, with 14 bases in the middle. This CDR3 has 13 residues. CDR1 and CDR2 (germline): SGHTA, FQGNSA.